What follows is one TCR beta chain and its context. Antigen: not known. V was pared by 2 bases and J by 7 bases, with 18 bases between. Per the germline V gene, CDR1 is PRHDT and CDR2 is FYEKMQ (reference sequence). The CDR3 has 15 amino acids. The data originate from a study of shared clonotypes between healthy human individuals. Notes on the study in general: Of the naive CD4 clonotypes, approximately 5% were shared across several donors. Blood was the sole source, and tissue repertoires probably differ. Compared with clonotypes that all four donors shared, non-shared clonotypes had lower generation probabilities.

Measured with immunoSEQ multiplex PCR; TCRdb has only the in-frame clones, and not every one. Of 800,000 to 1,200,000 clones listed, around 82% are singletons. This chain uses TRBV13 with TRBJ2-7, with a possible D match to TRBD1 (5 bases). The TCR originated in a man younger than 35 in good health. Some clones in this sample may be carry-over from other donors' samples. The sample consisted of memory CD4+ T cells from PBMCs. Subset of the sample: CD45RA-negative fraction. The CDR3 reads CASSLRQTNIGEQYF. Written as DNA, the CDR3 is TGTGCCAGCAGCTTACGACAGACAAATATCGGTGAGCAGTACTTC.